This passage covers 19 T cell receptor beta chains from one sample sequenced in a study of preoperative IRX-2 immunotherapy in early breast cancer. This sample's treatment: preoperative locoregional IRX-2 cytokine immunotherapy. The table came from immunoSEQ multiplex PCR; TCRdb's copy has only in-frame clones and leaves some out. This sample has 90,000 to 100,000 clones, with 80% to 90% found just once. Sequences were derived from tumor tissue, sampled after IRX-2 immunotherapy. The source of these receptors is a human donor with breast cancer.

This clone has a handful of counts. The V and J genes are TRBV7-1 and TRBJ2-7; a possible D gene is TRBD2 (5 bases). TRBV7-1 is noted as an ORF with a role that remains uncertain. The CDR3 covers 13 residues. The germline V and J ends were trimmed by 5 bases and 4 bases, with 12 bases remaining between them. This CDR3 is CASSPGGRYEQYF. CDR3 bases: TGTGCCAGCAGCCCTGGAGGCCGGTACGAGCAGTACTTC.

The CDR3 sequence: CASSTKDSSMNTEAFF. The CDR3 DNA reads TGTGCCAGTAGCACAAAGGACAGCAGCATGAACACTGAAGCTTTCTTT. This chain joins TRBV19 and TRBJ1-1; the D gene is possibly TRBD1 (6 bases). The CDR3 is 16 residues long. The ends were cut back, 6 bases at V and 0 bases at J, with 17 bases in the middle. Per germline, CDR1 LNHDA and CDR2 SQIVND (reference sequence).

The rearrangement joins TRBV8-2 to TRBJ1-2. TRBV8-2 is noted as a pseudogene. The CDR3 totals 14 residues. In DNA form, the CDR3 reads TGTGCCAGCAGTCCAAGGACGGCAAACTATGGCTACACCTTC. Its protein product is CASSPRTANYGYTF.

The gene calls are TRBV18 and TRBJ1-1; no reliable D call. This CDR3 is built from 15 residues. Germline V lookup: CDR1 KGHSH, CDR2 LQKENI. Between the trimmed V and J ends, which lost 4 bases and 0 bases, there was a span of 12 bases. The CDR3 nucleotides read TGTGCCAGCTCACAAGGGCAGGTTTTGAACACTGAAGCTTTCTTT. Translating gives CASSQGQVLNTEAFF.

The rearrangement uses TRBV19 and TRBJ2-2, with D possibly matching TRBD1 (6 bases). V was cut by 7 bases and J by 4 bases, with 13 bases left in between. CDR1 LNHDA and CDR2 SQIVND come from the germline V gene (reference sequence). The CDR3 extends over 14 amino acids. CDR3 coding DNA: TGTGCCAGTATCGGAAGGGGGTTCACCGGGGAGCTGTTTTTT. It translates to CASIGRGFTGELFF.

V gene TRBV19 combines with J gene TRBJ1-6, with TRBD1 matching 8 bases. J was trimmed by 7 bases and V by 6 bases; bases with no gene match: 8. This CDR3 is built from 15 residues. Germline assignment: CDR1 LNHDA and CDR2 SQIVND (reference sequence). The CDR3 nucleotides are TGTGCCAGTAGGTCCACAACAGGGGGAAATTCACCCCTCCACTTT. Encoded protein: CASRSTTGGNSPLHF.

The chain carries TRBV19 and TRBJ2-2; no firm D call. Per germline, CDR1 LNHDA and CDR2 SQIVND (reference sequence). V was shortened by 3 bases and J by 2 bases, with 7 bases between the two germline ends. This CDR3 region has 14 residues. The chain's CDR3 is CASSMSLNTGELFF. The CDR3 DNA is TGTGCCAGTAGTATGAGTCTAAACACCGGGGAGCTGTTTTTT.

CDR3 amino acids: CASSPQLGVSSTDTQYF. In DNA, the CDR3 is TGTGCCAGCAGCCCACAGTTGGGTGTTTCTAGCACAGATACGCAGTATTTT. J is TRBJ2-3 and V is TRBV14; D is unclear. Per germline, CDR1 SGHDN and CDR2 FVKESK. V dropped 4 bases and J dropped 0 bases, with 17 bases sitting between them. This CDR3 has 17 amino acids. The variable domain in full, completed from reference TRBV14 and TRBJ2-3, reads EAGVTQFPSHSVIEKGQTVTLRCDPISGHDNLYWYRRVMGKEIKFLLHFVKESKQDESGMPNNRFLAERTGGTYSTLKVQPAELEDSGVYFCASSPQLGVSSTDTQYFGPGTRLTVL.

This sequence joins TRBV7-2 and TRBJ2-3; D uncertain. With 5 bases removed from V and 2 bases from J, the gap between germline ends came to 8 bases. Germline V gives CDR1 SGHTA, CDR2 FQGNSA. There are 13 residues in the CDR3. The CDR3 region has the DNA TGTGCCAGCAGCCCGTATAACACAGATACGCAGTATTTT. Translated, it gives CASSPYNTDTQYF.

The chain couples TRBV29-1 to TRBJ2-5; no clear D. V dropped 3 bases and J dropped 4 bases, with 9 bases sitting between them. Germline V gene lookup returns CDR1 SQVTM and CDR2 ANQGSEA. The CDR3 contains 12 residues. CDR3 protein: CSVDNGSETQYF. The CDR3 DNA reads as TGCAGCGTTGATAATGGTTCAGAGACCCAGTACTTC.

This clone has a handful of counts. V gene TRBV18 combines with J gene TRBJ1-4; no clear D gene. The CDR3 runs to 15 residues. Germline CDR1 is KGHSH and CDR2 is LQKENI. V dropped 0 bases and J dropped 8 bases, with 13 bases sitting between them. CDR3 region: CASSPPGLDGEKLFF. The CDR3 DNA reads TGTGCCAGCTCACCACCCGGTCTGGACGGGGAAAAACTGTTTTTT.

The chain carries TRBV6-8 and TRBJ1-3; D unresolved. CDR1 and CDR2 from the germline V gene are MNHGY and SAAAGT. The CDR3 spans 14 residues. The V end was cut by 2 bases, the J end by 0 bases, with 5 bases between. This chain's CDR3 is CASSYGSSGNTIYF. DNA for the CDR3: TGTGCCAGCAGTTACGGGTCCTCTGGAAACACCATATATTTT.

The rearrangement joins TRBV5-1 to TRBJ1-1; D might be TRBD1 (5 bases). V lost 0 bases to trimming and J lost 5 bases, with 11 bases between them. Germline CDR1 is SGHRS and CDR2 is YFSETQ. This CDR3 is built from 14 residues. The CDR3 nucleotides read TGCGCCAGCAGCTTGGCTGGGACCTATACTGAAGCTTTCTTT. Its translation is CASSLAGTYTEAFF.

This clone came up once. The chain carries TRBV19 and TRBJ2-7, with 10 positions matching TRBD1. The length of the CDR3 is 15 residues. CDR1 and CDR2 from the germline V gene are LNHDA and SQIVND (reference sequence). The CDR3 bases are TGTGAGACAGGGGGCTTCATATTTTGGACCTACGAGCAGTACTTC. Residues: CETGGFIFWTYEQYF.

The chain recombines TRBV11-3 with TRBJ1-1, with D perhaps TRBD1 (5 bases). CDR1 and CDR2 (germline): SGHNT, YENEEA. This CDR3 has 15 amino acids. V lost 5 bases to trimming and J lost 2 bases, with 15 bases between them. The CDR3: CASSTPEGINTEAFF. For the CDR3, the DNA is TGTGCCAGCAGCACCCCCGAGGGGATAAACACTGAAGCTTTCTTT.

This clone occurred a few times. The V gene is TRBV19, the J gene TRBJ2-3; no definite D call. CDR1 is LNHDA and CDR2 is SQIVND in the germline V gene (reference sequence). CDR3 length: 16 residues. Trimming removed 0 bases at V and 7 bases at J, with 17 bases between. In DNA, the CDR3 is TGTGCCAGTAGTATAGATCGCCATAACTTTCTGCATACGCAGTATTTT. This encodes CASSIDRHNFLHTQYF.

The chain combines TRBV5-1 with TRBJ1-1; 7 bases are shared with TRBD1. J was trimmed by 6 bases and V by 5 bases; bases with no gene match: 10. Germline values: CDR1 SGHRS, CDR2 YFSETQ. The CDR3 runs 14 residues. The CDR3, as DNA: TGCGCCAGCAGGCTGACAGGGCGCATCTCTGAAGCTTTCTTT. Translating gives CASRLTGRISEAFF.

This clone has just a few counts. The genes are TRBV11-3 and TRBJ1-3; weak D call: TRBD1 (5 bases). CDR3 size: 14 residues. Deletions cut 5 bases from V and 2 bases from J, with 10 bases between. CDR1 and CDR2 from the germline V gene are SGHNT and YENEEA. The CDR3 sequence is CASSRKGTGNTIYF. The CDR3 DNA reads as TGTGCCAGCAGCCGGAAGGGGACTGGAAACACCATATATTTT.

The chain employs TRBV6-8 and TRBJ1-5; no reliable D call. CDR3 length: 14 amino acids. CDR1 and CDR2 (germline): MNHGY, SAAAGT. Trimming pared 10 bases from V and 0 bases from J, leaving 13 bases between. The CDR3 is CAIKGRDSNQPQHF. The CDR3 nucleotides are TGTGCCATCAAAGGGAGAGATAGCAATCAGCCCCAGCATTTT.